These 9 T cell receptor beta chains were sequenced from one sample in a study of cytomegalovirus exposure and HLA in healthy donors. PCR used 60 Vbeta primers and 13 Jbeta primers. Profiled with immunoSEQ multiplex PCR; TCRdb holds only in-frame clones, not every one. This sample has roughly 200,000 clones, with 80% found just once. Sequencing used PBMCs. Source of these receptors: a boy between 10 and 17 years old in good health and CMV-seronegative.

For the CDR3, the DNA is TGTGCCAGCAGCTTAAGGTGGGAGGGCCGAAACGAGCAGTACTTC. This sequence encodes CASSLRWEGRNEQYF. The chain links TRBV7-2 to TRBJ2-7; TRBD2 matches at 7 bases. The CDR3 loop spans 15 amino acids. V lost 2 bases to trimming and J lost 5 bases; unmatched junction nucleotides: 9. The V gene's germline CDR1 is SGHTA and CDR2 FQGNSA.

The chain couples TRBV9 to TRBJ1-1; D unclear. Germline lookup yields CDR1 SGDLS and CDR2 YYNGEE. The V and J ends lost 4 bases and 10 bases respectively, with 17 bases between them. This CDR3 has 13 amino acids. Here the CDR3 DNA reads TGTGCCAGCAGCCCCCCCGGGCGGGAAGTAGCTTTCTTT. It yields the protein CASSPPGREVAFF.

This chain links TRBV11-3 with TRBJ1-4, with 7 bases that match TRBD1. Unmatched junction bases numbered 8, after V lost 5 bases and J lost 5 bases. Germline CDR1 and CDR2: SGHNT and YENEEA. This CDR3 comprises 15 residues. CDR3 sequence (DNA): TGTGCCAGCAGCCCAGGACAGGTGAAGAATGAAAAACTGTTTTTT. It codes for CASSPGQVKNEKLFF.

V usage is TRBV2 and J usage is TRBJ1-2; D not certain. V lost 4 bases to trimming and J lost 11 bases, with 5 bases between them. This CDR3 comprises 9 residues. Germline-derived CDR1 and CDR2 are SNHLY and FYNNEI. Here the CDR3 DNA reads TGTGCCAGCAGTGGCGCTTACACCTTC. Translating it yields CASSGAYTF.

This chain uses TRBV18 with TRBJ2-6, with D possibly TRBD1 on 5 matching bases. Germline assignment: CDR1 KGHSH and CDR2 LQKENI. The V gene lost 0 bases and the J gene lost 1 base, with 10 bases spanning the gap. This CDR3 contains 17 residues. CDR3 in DNA: TGTGCCAGCTCACCACCCACGCAGGGATCTGGGGCCAACGTCCTGACTTTC. This gives the protein CASSPPTQGSGANVLTF. The entire variable domain, with the rest obtained from reference TRBV18 and TRBJ2-6, is as follows: NAGVMQNPRHLVRRRGQEARLRCSPMKGHSHVYWYRQLPEEGLKFMVYLQKENIIDESGMPKERFSAEFPKEGPSILRIQQVVRGDSAAYFCASSPPTQGSGANVLTFGAGSRLTVL.

In its sample, this clone was seen once. CDR3 loop: CASGTSSNYEQYF. CDR3 in DNA: TGTGCCAGCGGAACTAGTAGTAACTACGAGCAGTACTTC. The chain uses TRBV6-5 and TRBJ2-7; the D gene is possibly TRBD2 (5 bases). Germline-derived CDR1 and CDR2 are MNHEY and SVGAGI. With 8 bases removed from V and 3 bases from J, the gap between germline ends came to 14 bases. CDR3 length: 13 residues.

This chain links TRBV30 with TRBJ1-2; possible D gene TRBD1, 6 bases. The CDR3 extends over 13 amino acids. The V and J ends lost 3 bases and 6 bases respectively, with 14 bases between them. Germline V lookup: CDR1 GTSNPN, CDR2 SVGIG (reference sequence). The CDR3 protein is CAWRNTGSHGYTF. The CDR3, as DNA: TGTGCCTGGAGAAATACAGGGTCGCATGGCTACACCTTC.

The CDR3 loop is CASSVRPSGRETQYF. Here the CDR3 DNA reads TGTGCCAGCAGCGTACGGCCTAGCGGCCGGGAGACCCAGTACTTC. This sequence joins TRBV9 and TRBJ2-5; 7 bases align to TRBD2. Germline loops: CDR1 SGDLS, CDR2 YYNGEE. The CDR3 consists of 15 residues. The ends lost 1 base at V and 5 bases at J; junction bases unmatched: 8.

The chain joins TRBV6-5 to TRBJ2-5, with 11 bases lining up with TRBD2. The CDR3 consists of 15 residues. The V gene's germline CDR1 is MNHEY and CDR2 SVGAGI. The V gene end was trimmed by 5 bases and the J gene end by 2 bases; junction bases not matched to a gene: 4. CDR3 in DNA: TGTGCCAGCAGTGCACTAGCGGGGGATCAAGAGACCCAGTACTTC. It encodes CASSALAGDQETQYF.